These 18 T cell receptor beta chains were all obtained from the same sample, sequenced in a study of T cell changes during pregnancy in multiple sclerosis. Repertoires were generated with immunoSEQ multiplex PCR, while TCRdb's copy carries only in-frame clones and drops some. The profile covers 35,000 to 55,000 clones, with 92% appearing a single time and 0.52% taken by the ten largest. Material: CD4+ T cells from peripheral blood mononuclear cells, obtained in the third trimester of pregnancy. Receptors were obtained from a female donor with multiple sclerosis, enrolled in a pregnancy study.

This clone was detected once. CDR3 loop: CASSKVYSRIGEQFF. The CDR3 region has the DNA TGTGCCAGTAGTAAGGTCTATAGCCGGATCGGCGAGCAGTTCTTC. The V call is TRBV19, the J call TRBJ2-1, with no clear D. The V end was cut by 4 bases, the J end by 10 bases, with 20 bases between. This CDR3 comprises 15 residues. Germline CDR1 is LNHDA and CDR2 is SQIVND (reference sequence).

The CDR3 DNA is TGTGCCAGTAGTAGGGGAGGGTTCGAGCAGTACTTC. It encodes CASSRGGFEQYF. The V and J genes are TRBV19 and TRBJ2-7; 7 nucleotides line up with TRBD2. Germline CDR1 is LNHDA and CDR2 is SQIVND (reference sequence). With V trimmed by 4 bases and J by 6 bases, 3 bases remained unmatched. The length of the CDR3 is 12 residues.

Remarks on this clone: A read error may account for a junction end that differs from germline. V usage is TRBV7-7 and J usage is TRBJ2-2, with unresolved D. The CDR3 runs to 13 residues. The V gene's germline CDR1 is SSHAT and CDR2 FNYEAQ (reference sequence). This CDR3 reads CASSPQSTGELFF. DNA of the CDR3: TGTGCTAGCAGCCCCCAGTCGACCGGGGAGCTGTTTTTT.

The genes are TRBV19 and TRBJ2-4; the match to TRBD1 covers 10 bases. CDR1 and CDR2 from the germline V gene are LNHDA and SQIVND (reference sequence). The CDR3 has 14 residues. V lost 4 bases, J lost 7 bases, and 4 bases stayed unmatched. Here the CDR3 reads CASSTLTGGNIQYF. The CDR3 nucleotides read TGTGCCAGTAGTACCCTGACAGGGGGCAACATTCAGTACTTC. The whole variable domain, filled in from reference TRBV19 and TRBJ2-4, reads DGGITQSPKYLFRKEGQNVTLSCEQNLNHDAMYWYRQDPGQGLRLIYYSQIVNDFQKGDIAEGYSVSREKKESFPLTVTSAQKNPTAFYLCASSTLTGGNIQYFGAGTRLSVL.

The chain couples TRBV29-1 to TRBJ2-5; possibly TRBD2 for D (6 bases). CDR1 SQVTM and CDR2 ANQGSEA come from the germline V gene. The CDR3 runs to 17 residues. V was clipped by 7 bases and J by 5 bases, with 29 bases between them. CDR3 sequence: CSAQKGRNRLGEETQYF. The CDR3 coding sequence is TGCAGCGCACAGAAGGGACGGAACCGACTAGGAGAGGAGACCCAGTACTTC.

The chain uses TRBV7-6 and TRBJ1-2, with 9 bases matching TRBD1. The trim removed 1 base at V and 4 bases at J, leaving 4 bases unmatched. Germline V CDR1 and CDR2: SGHVS, FNYEAQ. The CDR3 runs to 15 residues. In DNA, the CDR3 is TGTGCCAGCAGCTTAGAGGGACAGGGCTCCTATGGCTACACCTTC. It specifies CASSLEGQGSYGYTF.

The V call is TRBV30, the J call TRBJ2-7; D possibly corresponds to TRBD1 (5 bases). This CDR3 spans 13 amino acids. Trimming took off 2 bases at V and 6 bases at J, with 14 bases between the two ends. Germline assignment: CDR1 GTSNPN and CDR2 SVGIG (reference sequence). This CDR3 reads CAWSSTAPAEQYF. CDR3 bases: TGTGCCTGGAGTTCGACAGCCCCCGCCGAGCAGTACTTC.

The rearrangement links TRBV19 to TRBJ2-2, with a possible D match to TRBD2 (7 bases). V gave up 9 bases and J gave up 5 bases, with 16 bases separating them. Germline loops: CDR1 LNHDA, CDR2 SQIVND (reference sequence). This CDR3 is 14 amino acids long. Written as DNA, the CDR3 is TGTGCCAGCCGTAGGGGGGGGCAGACCGGGGAGCTGTTTTTT. Its protein product is CASRRGGQTGELFF.

The chain combines TRBV25-1 with TRBJ1-1, with 10 bases fitting TRBD1. J was trimmed by 1 base and V by 4 bases; bases with no gene match: 0. The V gene's germline CDR1 is MGHDK and CDR2 SYGVNS. The CDR3 sequence is 14 residues long. The CDR3 loop reads CASSGTGGNTEAFF. CDR3 in DNA: TGTGCCAGCAGTGGGACAGGGGGGAACACTGAAGCTTTCTTT. Supplemented by reference TRBV25-1 and TRBJ1-1, the full variable domain reads EADIYQTPRYLVIGTGKKITLECSQTMGHDKMYWYQQDPGMELHLIHYSYGVNSTEKGDLSSESTVSRIRTEHFPLTLESARPSHTSQYLCASSGTGGNTEAFFGQGTRLTVV.

This chain connects TRBV13 to TRBJ1-3, with unresolved D. Germline CDR1 PRHDT, CDR2 FYEKMQ (reference sequence). This CDR3 comprises 14 residues. V was trimmed by 1 base and J by 0 bases, leaving 4 bases between them. This CDR3 reads CASSLASSGNTIYF. CDR3 nucleotides: TGTGCCAGCAGCTTAGCTTCCTCTGGAAACACCATATATTTT.

V gene TRBV7-2 combines with J gene TRBJ2-5; the match to TRBD2 covers 8 bases. The CDR3 runs 15 residues. V was clipped by 4 bases and J by 4 bases; unmatched bases: 8. CDR1 and CDR2 (germline): SGHTA, FQGNSA. CDR3 region: CASSSTSDNGETQYF. Written as DNA, the CDR3 is TGTGCCAGCAGCTCGACTAGCGACAACGGAGAGACCCAGTACTTC.

This chain uses TRBV6-5 with TRBJ1-2, with D perhaps matching TRBD1 (5 bases). Trimming removed 5 bases from V and 4 bases from J, with 11 bases in between. Per the germline V gene, CDR1 is MNHEY and CDR2 is SVGAGI. The CDR3 totals 13 residues. Written as DNA, the CDR3 is TGTGCCAGCAGTGGCCCCCAGGGCTATGGCTACACCTTC. The encoded protein is CASSGPQGYGYTF.

The genes are TRBV28 and TRBJ1-4; TRBD1 matches at 11 bases. V was pared by 8 bases and J by 3 bases, with 11 bases of the junction left unmatched. The germline V gene has CDR1 MDHEN and CDR2 SYDVKM. The CDR3 sequence is 17 residues long. In DNA form, the CDR3 reads TGTGCCAGCTCAACGGTCGGACAGGGGGCACCTAATGAAAAACTGTTTTTT. It codes for CASSTVGQGAPNEKLFF.

The rearrangement uses TRBV19 and TRBJ1-3; D is undetermined. V gave up 1 base and J gave up 4 bases, with 8 bases separating them. Germline CDR1 LNHDA, CDR2 SQIVND (reference sequence). The CDR3 spans 14 residues. The CDR3 region has the DNA TGTGCCAGTAGTATAGGTACAGTAGGAAACACCATATATTTT. Translated, it gives CASSIGTVGNTIYF.

The rearrangement joins TRBV5-4 to TRBJ2-2; TRBD2 aligns across 9 bases. V shed 4 bases and J 3 bases; nucleotides not matched to a gene: 7. Germline values: CDR1 SGHNT, CDR2 YYREEE (reference sequence). The CDR3 contains 16 residues. This chain's CDR3 is CASSLRTSEDTGELFF. CDR3 nucleotide sequence: TGTGCCAGCAGCCTTAGGACTAGCGAGGACACCGGGGAGCTGTTTTTT. Full variable domain (outside the CDR3, taken from reference TRBV5-4 and TRBJ2-2): ETGVTQSPTHLIKTRGQQVTLRCSSQSGHNTVSWYQQALGQGPQFIFQYYREEENGRGNFPPRFSGLQFPNYSSELNVNALELDDSALYLCASSLRTSEDTGELFFGEGSRLTVL.

This rearrangement joins TRBV7-9 to TRBJ2-7, with D possibly matching TRBD2 (6 bases). Trimming took off 2 bases at V and 6 bases at J, with 14 bases between the two ends. The CDR3 totals 14 residues. Germline V gene data show CDR1 as SEHNR and CDR2 as FQNEAQ (reference sequence). The CDR3 DNA reads TGTGCCAGCAGCTTACTAGTCCTTAGCGGCGAGCAGTACTTC. As protein: CASSLLVLSGEQYF. Full variable domain (rest looked up from reference TRBV7-9 and TRBJ2-7): DTGVSQNPRHKITKRGQNVTFRCDPISEHNRLYWYRQTLGQGPEFLTYFQNEAQLEKSRLLSDRFSAERPKGSFSTLEIQRTEQGDSAMYLCASSLLVLSGEQYFGPGTRLTVT.

As concerns this clone: The same CDR3 is also encoded by other DNA sequences in this sample. CDR3: CASSLDGLAGGYNEQFF. Here the CDR3 DNA reads TGCGCCAGCAGCTTGGACGGACTAGCGGGAGGCTACAATGAGCAGTTCTTC. V is TRBV5-1 and J is TRBJ2-1; 14 positions agree with TRBD2. This CDR3 is 17 amino acids long. Germline trimming cut 0 bases from V and 3 bases from J; bases unmatched to any gene: 2. Germline CDR1 is SGHRS and CDR2 is YFSETQ.

The chain combines TRBV5-4 with TRBJ2-3; 11 bases fit TRBD2. This CDR3 is built from 14 residues. From germline, CDR1 is SGHNT and CDR2 YYREEE (reference sequence). V shed 4 bases and J 3 bases; nucleotides not matched to a gene: 1. CDR3 amino acids: CASSASGRTDTQYF. CDR3 coding DNA: TGTGCCAGCAGCGCTAGCGGGAGGACAGATACGCAGTATTTT.